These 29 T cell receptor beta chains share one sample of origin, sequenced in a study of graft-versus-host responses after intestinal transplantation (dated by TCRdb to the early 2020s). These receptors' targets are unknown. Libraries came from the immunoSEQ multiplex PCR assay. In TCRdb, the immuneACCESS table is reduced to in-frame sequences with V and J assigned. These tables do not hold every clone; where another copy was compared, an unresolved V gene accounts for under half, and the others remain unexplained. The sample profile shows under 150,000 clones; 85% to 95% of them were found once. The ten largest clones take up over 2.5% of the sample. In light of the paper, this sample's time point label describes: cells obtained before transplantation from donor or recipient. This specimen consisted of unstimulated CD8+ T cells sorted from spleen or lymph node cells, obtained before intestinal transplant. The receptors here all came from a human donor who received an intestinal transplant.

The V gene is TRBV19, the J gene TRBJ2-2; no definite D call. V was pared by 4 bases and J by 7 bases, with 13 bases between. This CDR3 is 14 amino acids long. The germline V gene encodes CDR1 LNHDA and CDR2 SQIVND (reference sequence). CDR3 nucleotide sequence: TGTGCCAGTAGTACTCGTTTTGGGGTCGGGGAGCTGTTTTTT. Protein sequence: CASSTRFGVGELFF. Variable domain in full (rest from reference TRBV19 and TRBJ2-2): DGGITQSPKYLFRKEGQNVTLSCEQNLNHDAMYWYRQDPGQGLRLIYYSQIVNDFQKGDIAEGYSVSREKKESFPLTVTSAQKNPTAFYLCASSTRFGVGELFFGEGSRLTVL.

The CDR3 sequence: CASSGRIGELAFF. CDR3 coding DNA: TGTGCCAGCAGCGGACGAATAGGAGAGCTGGCTTTCTTT. V and J are TRBV5-6 and TRBJ1-1; D gene ambiguous. The CDR3 has 13 amino acids. Trimming took 4 bases from V and 11 from J, leaving 18 bases between them. CDR1 is SGHDT, CDR2 YYEEEE, per germline.

DNA of the CDR3: TGTGCCAGCAGCTCCCGGACAGGGCCCGGGGAGCTGTTTTTT. Its protein is CASSSRTGPGELFF. The J gene is TRBJ2-2, the V gene TRBV7-7, with 8 bases identical to TRBD1. Unmatched junction bases numbered 4, after V lost 4 bases and J lost 6 bases. The CDR3 runs 14 residues. Germline CDR1 is SSHAT and CDR2 is FNYEAQ (reference sequence).

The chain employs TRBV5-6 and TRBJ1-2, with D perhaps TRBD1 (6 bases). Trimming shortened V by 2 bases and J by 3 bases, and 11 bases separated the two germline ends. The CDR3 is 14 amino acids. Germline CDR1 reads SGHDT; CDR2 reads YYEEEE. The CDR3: CASSFGGLDYGYTF. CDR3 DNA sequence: TGTGCCAGCAGCTTCGGGGGGCTAGACTATGGCTACACCTTC.

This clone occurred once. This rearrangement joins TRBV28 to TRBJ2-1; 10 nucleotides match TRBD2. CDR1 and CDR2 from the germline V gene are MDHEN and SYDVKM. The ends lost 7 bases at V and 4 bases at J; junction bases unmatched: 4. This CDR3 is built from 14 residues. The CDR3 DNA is TGTGCCAGCACCGGGACTAGCGTATACAATGAGCAGTTCTTC. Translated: CASTGTSVYNEQFF.

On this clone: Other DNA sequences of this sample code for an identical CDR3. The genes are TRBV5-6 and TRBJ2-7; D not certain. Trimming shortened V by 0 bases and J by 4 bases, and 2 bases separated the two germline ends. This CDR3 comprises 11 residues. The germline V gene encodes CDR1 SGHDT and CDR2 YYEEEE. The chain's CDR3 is CASSLGYEQYF. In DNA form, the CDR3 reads TGTGCCAGCAGCTTGGGTTACGAGCAGTACTTC. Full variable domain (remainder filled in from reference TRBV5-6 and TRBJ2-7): DAGVTQSPTHLIKTRGQQVTLRCSPKSGHDTVSWYQQALGQGPQFIFQYYEEEERQRGNFPDRFSGHQFPNYSSELNVNALLLGDSALYLCASSLGYEQYFGPGTRLTVT.

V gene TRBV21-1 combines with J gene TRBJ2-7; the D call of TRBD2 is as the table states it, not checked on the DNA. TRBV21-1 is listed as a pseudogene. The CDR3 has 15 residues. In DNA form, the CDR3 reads TGTGCCAGCAGCACGGTAGCGGCCCAGCCCTACGAGCAGCACTTC. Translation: CASSTVAAQPYEQHF.

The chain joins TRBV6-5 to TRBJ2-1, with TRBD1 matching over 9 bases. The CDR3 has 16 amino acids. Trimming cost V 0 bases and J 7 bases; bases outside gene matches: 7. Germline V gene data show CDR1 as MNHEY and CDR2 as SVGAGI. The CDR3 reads CASSYSVQGAWNEQFF. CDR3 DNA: TGTGCCAGCAGTTACTCGGTACAGGGGGCGTGGAATGAGCAGTTCTTC.

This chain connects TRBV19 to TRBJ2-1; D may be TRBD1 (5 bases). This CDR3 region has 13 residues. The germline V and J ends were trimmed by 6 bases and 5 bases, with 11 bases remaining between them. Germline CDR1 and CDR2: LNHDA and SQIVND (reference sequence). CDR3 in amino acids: CASSWGLNNEQFF. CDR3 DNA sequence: TGTGCCAGTAGCTGGGGCCTAAACAATGAGCAGTTCTTC.

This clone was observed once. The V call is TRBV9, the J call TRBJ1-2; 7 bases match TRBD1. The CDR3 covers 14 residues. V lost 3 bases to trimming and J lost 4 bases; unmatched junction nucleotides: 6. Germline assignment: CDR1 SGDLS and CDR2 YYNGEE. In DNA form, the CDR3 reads TGTGCCAGCAGCGGTGGACAGGTCGGCTATGGCTACACCTTC. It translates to CASSGGQVGYGYTF.

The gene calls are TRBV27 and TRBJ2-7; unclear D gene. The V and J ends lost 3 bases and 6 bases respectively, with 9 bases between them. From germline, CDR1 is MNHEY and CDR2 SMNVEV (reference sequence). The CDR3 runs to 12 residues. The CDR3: CASSLNGGEQYF. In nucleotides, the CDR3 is TGTGCCAGCAGTTTGAATGGCGGCGAGCAGTACTTC.

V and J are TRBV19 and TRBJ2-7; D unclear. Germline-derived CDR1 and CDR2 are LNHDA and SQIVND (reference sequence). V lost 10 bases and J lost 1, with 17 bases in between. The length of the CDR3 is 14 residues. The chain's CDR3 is CATPWQRRSYEQYF. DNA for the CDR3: TGTGCCACCCCCTGGCAACGTAGGTCCTACGAGCAGTACTTC.

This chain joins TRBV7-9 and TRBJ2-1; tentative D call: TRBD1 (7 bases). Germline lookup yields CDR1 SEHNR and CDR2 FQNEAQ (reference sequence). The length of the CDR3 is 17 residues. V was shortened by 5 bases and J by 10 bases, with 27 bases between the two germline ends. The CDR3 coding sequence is TGTGCCAGCAGCGGAGGGTTAGGGGGCAGGTTTTCACGCGAGCAGTTCTTC. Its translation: CASSGGLGGRFSREQFF.

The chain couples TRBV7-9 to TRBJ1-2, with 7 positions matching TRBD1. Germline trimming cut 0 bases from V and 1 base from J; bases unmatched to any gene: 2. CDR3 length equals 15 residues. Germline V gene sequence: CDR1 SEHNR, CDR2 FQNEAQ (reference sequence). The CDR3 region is CASSLAWDSNYGYTF. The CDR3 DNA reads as TGTGCCAGCAGCTTAGCGTGGGACAGTAACTATGGCTACACCTTC.

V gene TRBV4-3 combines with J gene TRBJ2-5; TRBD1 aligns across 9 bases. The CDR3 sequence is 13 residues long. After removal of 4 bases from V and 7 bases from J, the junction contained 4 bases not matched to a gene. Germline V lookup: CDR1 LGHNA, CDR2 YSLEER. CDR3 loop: CASSRGQGGTQYF. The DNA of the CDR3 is TGCGCCAGCAGCCGGGGACAGGGAGGGACCCAGTACTTC.

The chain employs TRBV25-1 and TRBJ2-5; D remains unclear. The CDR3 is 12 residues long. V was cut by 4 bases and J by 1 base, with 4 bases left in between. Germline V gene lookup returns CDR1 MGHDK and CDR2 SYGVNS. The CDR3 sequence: CASSGFQETQYF. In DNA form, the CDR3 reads TGTGCCAGCAGTGGGTTCCAAGAGACCCAGTACTTC.

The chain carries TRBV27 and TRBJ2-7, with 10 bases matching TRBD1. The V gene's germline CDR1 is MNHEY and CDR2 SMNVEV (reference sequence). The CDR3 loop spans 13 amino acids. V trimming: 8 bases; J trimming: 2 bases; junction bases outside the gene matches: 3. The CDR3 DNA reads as TGTGCCAGCGGGACAGGGGACGCCTACGAGCAGTACTTC. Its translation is CASGTGDAYEQYF.

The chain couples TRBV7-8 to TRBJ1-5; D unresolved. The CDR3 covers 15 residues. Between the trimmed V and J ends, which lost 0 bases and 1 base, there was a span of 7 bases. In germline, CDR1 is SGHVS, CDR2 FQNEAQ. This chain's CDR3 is CASSLAGRSNQPQHF. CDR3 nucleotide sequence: TGTGCCAGCAGCTTAGCTGGGAGGAGCAATCAGCCCCAGCATTTT.

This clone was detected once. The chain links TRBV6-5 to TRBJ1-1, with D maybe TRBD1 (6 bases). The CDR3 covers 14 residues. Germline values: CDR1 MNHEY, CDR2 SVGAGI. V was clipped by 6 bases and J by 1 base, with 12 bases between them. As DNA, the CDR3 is TGTGCCAGCAGCTTTGCAGGGGAGAACACTGAAGCTTTCTTT. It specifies CASSFAGENTEAFF.

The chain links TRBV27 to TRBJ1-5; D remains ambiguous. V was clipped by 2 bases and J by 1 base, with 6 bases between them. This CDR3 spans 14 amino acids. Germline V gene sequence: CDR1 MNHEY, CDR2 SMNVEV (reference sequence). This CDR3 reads CASSLAVSNQPQHF. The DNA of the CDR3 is TGTGCCAGCAGTTTAGCGGTGAGCAATCAGCCCCAGCATTTT.

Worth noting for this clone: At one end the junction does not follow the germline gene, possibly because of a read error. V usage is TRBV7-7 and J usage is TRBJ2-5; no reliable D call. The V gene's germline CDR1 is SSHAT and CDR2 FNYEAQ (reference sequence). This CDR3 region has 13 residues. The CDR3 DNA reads TGTGCTAGCAGCTTAGAAGTTCAAGAGACCCAGTACTTC. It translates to CASSLEVQETQYF.

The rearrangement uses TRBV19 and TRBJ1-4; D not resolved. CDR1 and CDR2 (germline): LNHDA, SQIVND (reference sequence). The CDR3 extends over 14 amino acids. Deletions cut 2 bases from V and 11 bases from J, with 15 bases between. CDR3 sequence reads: CASSIRRSFGKLFF. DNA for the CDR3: TGTGCCAGTAGTATAAGGCGTAGTTTCGGCAAACTGTTTTTT.

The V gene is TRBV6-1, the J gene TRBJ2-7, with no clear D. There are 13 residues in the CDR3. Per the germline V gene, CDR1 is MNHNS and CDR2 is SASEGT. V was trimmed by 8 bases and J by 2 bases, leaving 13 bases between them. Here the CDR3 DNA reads TGTGCCAGCGGCTCTGGGGTACCCTACGAGCAGTACTTC. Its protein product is CASGSGVPYEQYF.

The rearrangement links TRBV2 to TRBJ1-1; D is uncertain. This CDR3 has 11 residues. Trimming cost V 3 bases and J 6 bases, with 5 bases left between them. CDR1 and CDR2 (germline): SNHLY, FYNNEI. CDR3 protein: CASSEAPEAFF. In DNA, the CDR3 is TGTGCCAGCAGTGAGGCCCCTGAAGCTTTCTTT.

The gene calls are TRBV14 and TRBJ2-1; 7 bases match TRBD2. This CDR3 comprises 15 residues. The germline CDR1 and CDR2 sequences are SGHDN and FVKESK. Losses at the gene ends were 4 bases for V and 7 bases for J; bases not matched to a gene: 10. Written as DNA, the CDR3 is TGTGCCAGCAGCCCCCGACTAGGGAGGGCGAATGAGCAGTTCTTC. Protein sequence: CASSPRLGRANEQFF.

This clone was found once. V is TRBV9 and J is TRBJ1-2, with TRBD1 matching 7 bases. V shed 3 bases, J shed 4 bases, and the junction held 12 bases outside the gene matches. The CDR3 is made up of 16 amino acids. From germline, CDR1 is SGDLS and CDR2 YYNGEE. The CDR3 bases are TGTGCCAGCAGCGAGTCCGCGGGGGGACAGACCTATGGCTACACCTTC. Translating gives CASSESAGGQTYGYTF.

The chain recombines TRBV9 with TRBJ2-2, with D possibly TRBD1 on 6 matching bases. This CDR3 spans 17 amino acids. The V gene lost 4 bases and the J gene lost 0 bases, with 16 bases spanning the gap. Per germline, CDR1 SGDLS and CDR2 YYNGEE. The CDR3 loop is CASSLPTGPPNTGELFF. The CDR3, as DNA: TGTGCCAGCAGCCTTCCGACAGGCCCCCCGAACACCGGGGAGCTGTTTTTT.

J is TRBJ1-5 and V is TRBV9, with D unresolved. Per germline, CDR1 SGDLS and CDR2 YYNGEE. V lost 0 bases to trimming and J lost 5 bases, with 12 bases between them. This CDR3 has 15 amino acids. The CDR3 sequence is CASSVAPGRDQPQHF. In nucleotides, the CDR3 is TGTGCCAGCAGCGTAGCACCCGGGAGGGATCAGCCCCAGCATTTT. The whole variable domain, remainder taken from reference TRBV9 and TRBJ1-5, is DSGVTQTPKHLITATGQRVTLRCSPRSGDLSVYWYQQSLDQGLQFLIQYYNGEERAKGNILERFSAQQFPDLHSELNLSSLELGDSALYFCASSVAPGRDQPQHFGDGTRLSIL.

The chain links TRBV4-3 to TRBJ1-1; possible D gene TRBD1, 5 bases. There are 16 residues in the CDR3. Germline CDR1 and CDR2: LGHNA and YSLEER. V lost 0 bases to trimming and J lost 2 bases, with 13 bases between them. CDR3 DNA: TGCGCCAGCAGCCAAGAGGGCCCAGGACAAAACACTGAAGCTTTCTTT. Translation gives CASSQEGPGQNTEAFF.